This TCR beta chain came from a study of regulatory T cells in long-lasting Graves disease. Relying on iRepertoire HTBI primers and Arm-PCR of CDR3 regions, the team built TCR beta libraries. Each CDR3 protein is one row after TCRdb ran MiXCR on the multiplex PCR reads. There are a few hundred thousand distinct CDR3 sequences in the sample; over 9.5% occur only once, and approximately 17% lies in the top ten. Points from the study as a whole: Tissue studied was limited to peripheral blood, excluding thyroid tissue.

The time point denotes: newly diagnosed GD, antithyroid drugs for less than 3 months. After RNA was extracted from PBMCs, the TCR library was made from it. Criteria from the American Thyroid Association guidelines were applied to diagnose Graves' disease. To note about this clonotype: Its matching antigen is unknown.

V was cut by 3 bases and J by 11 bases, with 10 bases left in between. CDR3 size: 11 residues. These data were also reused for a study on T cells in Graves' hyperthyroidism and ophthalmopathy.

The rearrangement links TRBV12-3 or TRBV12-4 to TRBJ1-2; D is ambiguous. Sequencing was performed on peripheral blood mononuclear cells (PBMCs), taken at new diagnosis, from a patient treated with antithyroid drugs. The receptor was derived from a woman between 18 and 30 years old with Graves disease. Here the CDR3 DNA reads TGTGCCAGCAGTTTGGGCAGGAGGTACACCTTC. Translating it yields CASSLGRRYTF.